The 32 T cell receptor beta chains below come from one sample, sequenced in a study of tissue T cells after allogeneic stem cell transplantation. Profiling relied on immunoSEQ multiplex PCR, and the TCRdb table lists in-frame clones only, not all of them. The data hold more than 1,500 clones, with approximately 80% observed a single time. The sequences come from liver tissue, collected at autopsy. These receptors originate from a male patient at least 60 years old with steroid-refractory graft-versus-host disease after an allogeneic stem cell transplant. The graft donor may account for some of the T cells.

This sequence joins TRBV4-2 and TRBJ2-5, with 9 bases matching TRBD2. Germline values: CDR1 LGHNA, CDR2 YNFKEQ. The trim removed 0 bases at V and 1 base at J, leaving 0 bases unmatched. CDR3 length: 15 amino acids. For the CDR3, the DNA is TGTGCCAGCAGCCAAGAGCGGGGGGGCCAAGAGACCCAGTACTTC. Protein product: CASSQERGGQETQYF.

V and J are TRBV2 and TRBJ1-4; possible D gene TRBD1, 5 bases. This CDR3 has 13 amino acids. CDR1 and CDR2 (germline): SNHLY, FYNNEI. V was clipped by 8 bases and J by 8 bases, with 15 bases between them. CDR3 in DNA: TGTGCCAGCGCGACAGAGGGGTGGGAAAAACTGTTTTTT. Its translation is CASATEGWEKLFF.

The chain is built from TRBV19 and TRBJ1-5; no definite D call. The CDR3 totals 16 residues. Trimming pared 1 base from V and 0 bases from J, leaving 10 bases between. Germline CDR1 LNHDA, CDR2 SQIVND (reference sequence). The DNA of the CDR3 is TGTGCCAGTAGTATAGCCCAGGATTATAGCAATCAGCCCCAGCATTTT. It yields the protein CASSIAQDYSNQPQHF.

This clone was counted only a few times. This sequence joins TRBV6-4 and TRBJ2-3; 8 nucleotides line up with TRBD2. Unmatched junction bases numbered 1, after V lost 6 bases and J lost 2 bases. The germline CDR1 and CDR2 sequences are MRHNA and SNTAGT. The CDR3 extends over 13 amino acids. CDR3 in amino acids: CASSGGATDTQYF. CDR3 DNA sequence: TGTGCCAGCAGCGGGGGGGCCACAGATACGCAGTATTTT.

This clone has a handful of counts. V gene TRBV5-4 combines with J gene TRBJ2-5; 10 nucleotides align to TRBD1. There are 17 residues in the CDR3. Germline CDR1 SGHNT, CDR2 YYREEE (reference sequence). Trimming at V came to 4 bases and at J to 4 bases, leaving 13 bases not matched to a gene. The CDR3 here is CASSADRGLNGGETQYF. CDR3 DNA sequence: TGTGCCAGCAGCGCCGACAGGGGGCTAAACGGAGGAGAGACCCAGTACTTC.

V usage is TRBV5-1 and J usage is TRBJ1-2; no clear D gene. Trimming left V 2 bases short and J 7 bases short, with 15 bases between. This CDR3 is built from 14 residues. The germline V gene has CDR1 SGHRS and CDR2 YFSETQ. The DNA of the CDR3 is TGCGCCAGCAGCTTCGGGGTCGCGGAGTCTGGCTACACCTTC. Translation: CASSFGVAESGYTF.

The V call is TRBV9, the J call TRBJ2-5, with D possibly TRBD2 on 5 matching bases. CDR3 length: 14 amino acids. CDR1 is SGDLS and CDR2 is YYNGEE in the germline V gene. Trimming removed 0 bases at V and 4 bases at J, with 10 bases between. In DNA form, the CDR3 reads TGTGCCAGCAGCGTAGCAGTAGAGGGAGAGACCCAGTACTTC. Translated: CASSVAVEGETQYF.

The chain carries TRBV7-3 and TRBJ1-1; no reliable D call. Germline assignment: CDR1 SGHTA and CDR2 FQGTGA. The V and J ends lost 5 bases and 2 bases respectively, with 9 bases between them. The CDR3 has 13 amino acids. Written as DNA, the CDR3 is TGTGCCAGCAGCGTATACAGTAACACTGAAGCTTTCTTT. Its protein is CASSVYSNTEAFF.

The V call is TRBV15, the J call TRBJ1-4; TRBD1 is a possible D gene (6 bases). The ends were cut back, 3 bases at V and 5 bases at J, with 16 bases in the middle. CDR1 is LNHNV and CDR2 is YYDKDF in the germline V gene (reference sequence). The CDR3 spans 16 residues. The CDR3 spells CATSRVSSGQNEKLFF. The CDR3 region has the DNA TGTGCCACCAGCAGGGTCTCTTCGGGACAAAATGAAAAACTGTTTTTT.

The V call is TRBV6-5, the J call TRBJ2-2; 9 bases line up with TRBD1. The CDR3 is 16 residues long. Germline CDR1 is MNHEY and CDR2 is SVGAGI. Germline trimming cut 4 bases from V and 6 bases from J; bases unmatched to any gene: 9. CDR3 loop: CASSSRDRELAGELFF. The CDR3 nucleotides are TGTGCCAGCAGTTCCCGGGACAGGGAACTAGCCGGGGAGCTGTTTTTT.

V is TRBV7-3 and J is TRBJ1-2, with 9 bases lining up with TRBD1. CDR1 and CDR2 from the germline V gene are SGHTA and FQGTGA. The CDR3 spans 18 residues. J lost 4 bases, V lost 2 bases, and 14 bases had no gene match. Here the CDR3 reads CASSLYLAGQGIGYGYTF. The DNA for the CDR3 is TGTGCCAGCAGCTTATATTTAGCGGGACAGGGAATAGGCTATGGCTACACCTTC.

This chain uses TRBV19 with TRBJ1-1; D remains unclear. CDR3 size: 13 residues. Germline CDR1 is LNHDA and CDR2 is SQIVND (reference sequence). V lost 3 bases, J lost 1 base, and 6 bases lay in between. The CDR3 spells CASSISRNTEAFF. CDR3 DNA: TGTGCCAGTAGTATCAGCAGGAACACTGAAGCTTTCTTT.

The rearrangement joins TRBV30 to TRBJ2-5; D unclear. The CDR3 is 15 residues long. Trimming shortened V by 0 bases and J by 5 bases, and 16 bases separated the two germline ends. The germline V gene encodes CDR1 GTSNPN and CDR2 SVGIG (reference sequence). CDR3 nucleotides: TGTGCCTGGAGTGTAGTCTATTCCCCGTCGGAGACCCAGTACTTC. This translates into CAWSVVYSPSETQYF.

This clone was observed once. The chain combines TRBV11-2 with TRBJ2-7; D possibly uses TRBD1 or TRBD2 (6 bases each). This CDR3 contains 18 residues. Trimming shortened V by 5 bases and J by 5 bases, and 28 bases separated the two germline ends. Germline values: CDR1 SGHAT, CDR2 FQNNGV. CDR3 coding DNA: TGTGCCAGCAGCCCGGGGGCTTGGGACACTTCAAACGGGGACGAGCAGTACTTC. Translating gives CASSPGAWDTSNGDEQYF.

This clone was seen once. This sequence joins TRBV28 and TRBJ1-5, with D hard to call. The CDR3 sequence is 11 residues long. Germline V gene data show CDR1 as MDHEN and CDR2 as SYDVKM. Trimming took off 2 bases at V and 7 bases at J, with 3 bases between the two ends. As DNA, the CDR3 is TGTGCCAGCAGTTTAGGGCAGCCCCAGCATTTT. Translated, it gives CASSLGQPQHF.

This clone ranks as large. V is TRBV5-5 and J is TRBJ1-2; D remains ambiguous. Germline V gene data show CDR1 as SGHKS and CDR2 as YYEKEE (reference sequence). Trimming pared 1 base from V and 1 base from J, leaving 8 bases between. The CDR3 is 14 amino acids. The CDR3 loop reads CASSLSSVNYGYTF. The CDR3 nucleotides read TGTGCCAGCAGCTTGTCTTCGGTTAACTATGGCTACACCTTC.

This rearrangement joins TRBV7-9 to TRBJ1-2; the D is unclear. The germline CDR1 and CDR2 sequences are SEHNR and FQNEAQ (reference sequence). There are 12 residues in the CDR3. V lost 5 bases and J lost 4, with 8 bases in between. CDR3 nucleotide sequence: TGTGCCAGCAGCCCCGCTGTCTATGGCTACACCTTC. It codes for CASSPAVYGYTF.

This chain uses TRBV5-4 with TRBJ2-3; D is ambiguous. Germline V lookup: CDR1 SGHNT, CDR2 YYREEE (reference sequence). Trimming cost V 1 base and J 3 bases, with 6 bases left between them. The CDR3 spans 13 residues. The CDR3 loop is CASSLIRTDTQYF. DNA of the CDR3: TGTGCCAGCAGCTTGATCAGGACAGATACGCAGTATTTT.

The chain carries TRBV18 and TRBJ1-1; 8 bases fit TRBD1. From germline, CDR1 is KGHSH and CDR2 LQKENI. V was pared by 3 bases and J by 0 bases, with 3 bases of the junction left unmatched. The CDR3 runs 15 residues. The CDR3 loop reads CASSPETGVNTEAFF. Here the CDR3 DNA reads TGTGCCAGCTCACCTGAGACAGGGGTGAACACTGAAGCTTTCTTT.

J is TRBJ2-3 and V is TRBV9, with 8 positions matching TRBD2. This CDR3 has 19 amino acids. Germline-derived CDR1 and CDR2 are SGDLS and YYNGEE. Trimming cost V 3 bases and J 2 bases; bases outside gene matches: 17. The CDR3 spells CASSAASGTRTLITDTQYF. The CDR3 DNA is TGTGCCAGCAGCGCCGCCTCCGGGACTAGAACTCTGATCACAGATACGCAGTATTTT.

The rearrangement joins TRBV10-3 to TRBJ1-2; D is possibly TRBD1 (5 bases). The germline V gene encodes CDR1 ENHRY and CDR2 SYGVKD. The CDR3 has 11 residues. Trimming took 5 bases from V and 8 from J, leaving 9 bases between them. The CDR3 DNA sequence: TGTGCCATCAGTACAGGCGAGGGCTACACCTTC. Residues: CAISTGEGYTF.

The CDR3 sequence is CAWSQGNIQYF. In nucleotides, the CDR3 is TGTGCCTGGAGTCAAGGGAACATTCAGTACTTC. The V gene is TRBV30, the J gene TRBJ2-4; D not certain. The germline gives CDR1 GTSNPN, CDR2 SVGIG (reference sequence). The CDR3 is made up of 11 amino acids. V lost 2 bases to trimming and J lost 7 bases, with 6 bases between them.

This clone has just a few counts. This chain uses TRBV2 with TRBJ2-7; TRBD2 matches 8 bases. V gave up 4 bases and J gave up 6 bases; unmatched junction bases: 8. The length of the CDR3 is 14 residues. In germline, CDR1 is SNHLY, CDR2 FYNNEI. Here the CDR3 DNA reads TGTGCCAGCAGTGTCTTCGGGGGGGCGGGCGAGCAGTACTTC. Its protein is CASSVFGGAGEQYF.

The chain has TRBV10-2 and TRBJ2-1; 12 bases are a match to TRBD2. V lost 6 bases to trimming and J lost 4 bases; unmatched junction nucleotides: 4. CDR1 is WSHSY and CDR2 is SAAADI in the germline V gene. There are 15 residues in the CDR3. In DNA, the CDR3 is TGCGCCAGCAGGGAGACTAGCGGGAGTTACAATGAGCAGTTCTTC. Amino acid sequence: CASRETSGSYNEQFF.

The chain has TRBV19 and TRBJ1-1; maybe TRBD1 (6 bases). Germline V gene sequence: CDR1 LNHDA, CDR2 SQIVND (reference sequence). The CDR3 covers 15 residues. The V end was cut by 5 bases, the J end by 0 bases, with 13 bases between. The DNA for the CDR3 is TGTGCCAGTAGTGCCCGGGGGGGGCTGAACACTGAAGCTTTCTTT. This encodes CASSARGGLNTEAFF.

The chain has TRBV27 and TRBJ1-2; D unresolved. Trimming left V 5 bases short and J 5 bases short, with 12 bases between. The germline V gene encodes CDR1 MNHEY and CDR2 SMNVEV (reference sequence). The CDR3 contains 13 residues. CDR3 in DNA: TGTGCCAGCAGTCCTACCGGCCTATATGGCTACACCTTC. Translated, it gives CASSPTGLYGYTF.

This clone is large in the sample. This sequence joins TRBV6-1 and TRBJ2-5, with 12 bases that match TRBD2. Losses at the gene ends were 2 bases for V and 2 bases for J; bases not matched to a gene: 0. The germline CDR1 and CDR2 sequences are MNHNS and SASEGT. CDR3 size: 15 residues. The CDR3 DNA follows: TGTGCCAGCAGTGAACTAGCGGGGGGGCAAGAGACCCAGTACTTC. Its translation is CASSELAGGQETQYF.

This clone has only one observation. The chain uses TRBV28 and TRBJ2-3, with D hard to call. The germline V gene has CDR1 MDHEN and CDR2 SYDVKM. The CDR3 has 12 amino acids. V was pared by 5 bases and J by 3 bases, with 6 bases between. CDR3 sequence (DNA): TGTGCCAGCAGTCCTGGGACAGATACGCAGTATTTT. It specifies CASSPGTDTQYF.

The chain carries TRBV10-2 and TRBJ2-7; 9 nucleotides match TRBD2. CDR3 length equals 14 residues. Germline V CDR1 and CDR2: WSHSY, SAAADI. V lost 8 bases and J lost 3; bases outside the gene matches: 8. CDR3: CASAAGGTLYEQYF. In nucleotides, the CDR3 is TGCGCCAGCGCCGCGGGGGGGACCCTCTACGAGCAGTACTTC.

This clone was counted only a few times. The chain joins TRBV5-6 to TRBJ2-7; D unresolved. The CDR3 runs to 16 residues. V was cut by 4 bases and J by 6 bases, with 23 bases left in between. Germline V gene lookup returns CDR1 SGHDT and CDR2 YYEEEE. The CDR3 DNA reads TGTGCCAGCAGCACCAATCTCCGGGCAGGTATTATCGAGCAGTACTTC. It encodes CASSTNLRAGIIEQYF.

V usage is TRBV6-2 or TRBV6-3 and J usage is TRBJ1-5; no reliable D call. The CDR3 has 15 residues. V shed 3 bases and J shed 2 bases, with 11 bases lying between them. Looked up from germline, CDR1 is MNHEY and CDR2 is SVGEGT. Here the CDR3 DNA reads TGTGCCAGCAGTTATGGGCAGGAAGGCAATCAGCCCCAGCATTTT. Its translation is CASSYGQEGNQPQHF.

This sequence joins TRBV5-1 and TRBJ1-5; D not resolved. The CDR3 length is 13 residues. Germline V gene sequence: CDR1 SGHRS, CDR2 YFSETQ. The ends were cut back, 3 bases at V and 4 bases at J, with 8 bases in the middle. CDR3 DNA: TGCGCCAGCAGCTATAGCTTAAATCAGCCCCAGCATTTT. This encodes CASSYSLNQPQHF.